Given below is one TCR beta chain in context. The trim removed 5 bases at V and 2 bases at J, leaving 6 bases unmatched. The CDR3 has 14 amino acids. Germline CDR1 and CDR2: LNHNV and YYDKDF (reference sequence). This record belongs to a study of identical twins. TCRdb recomputed calls from the 5' RACE reads with MiXCR, one row per CDR3 protein. Among 1.5 million to 2 million distinct CDR3 sequences listed, about 31% were seen once. The sample consisted of cord blood. V and J are TRBV15 and TRBJ2-7; 7 nucleotides line up with TRBD1. This sequence was found in a newborn girl in good health. The CDR3 reads CATSPVGQPYEQYF. The CDR3 bases are TGTGCCACCAGCCCCGTGGGACAGCCCTACGAGCAGTACTTC.